This entry features one T cell receptor (beta chain) sequence. What it binds is not known. These data originate in a study of persistence of HIV-infected CD4 T cells. Overall study: Donors were ART-treated; their CMV- and Gag-responding CD4+ T cells were isolated.

This was the immunoSEQ version 4 assay in survey mode. The table came from immunoSEQ multiplex PCR; TCRdb's copy has only in-frame clones and leaves some out. Altogether roughly 60,000 clones are present, 65% to 75% being singletons, with the ten largest covering under 2%. CDR1 is WNHNN, CDR2 SYGVQD, per germline (reference sequence). This CDR3 has 13 residues. Trimming removed 5 bases at V and 3 bases at J, with 7 bases between. Overlapping HIV-1 Gag 15-mer peptides at 0.85 to 1 ug per peptide per mL were used. Memory cells lacking CD40L and CD69 with high CD45RO were sorted. This chain connects TRBV10-1 to TRBJ1-4; no definite D call. This clonotype was sampled from an adult man with HIV who was CMV-seropositive. Sequenced material: CD4+ T cells sorted from PBMCs after roughly 18-hour stimulation, taken from a patient who received antiretroviral therapy. CDR3 amino acids: CASSRGSNEKLFF. CDR3 nucleotides: TGCGCCAGCAGTCGCGGATCTAATGAAAAACTGTTTTTT.